This is a list of T cell receptor beta chains from one sample in a study of beta chain features in type 1 diabetes. Data came from immunoSEQ multiplex PCR; TCRdb stores just in-frame clones and leaves some out. Here the sample spans about 470,000 clones, roughly 31% being singletons. Source material: naive CD4+ T cells from blood. The receptors stem from a man aged 18 to 35 in good health. CDR3s include the opening cysteine and the closing phenylalanine or tryptophan. A D gene is named only where the DNA matches it firmly. A row's size may be missing; if present it is once, few, many or a size class.

>-|TRBV7-2|TRBD2|TRBJ2-7
CASSLWRGNTEQYF
TGTGCCAGCAGCTTATGGCGGGGGAATACGGAGCAGTACTTC
>few|TRBV4-1|-|TRBJ2-1
CASSRPGTISYNEQFF
TGCGCCAGCAGCCGCCCCGGGACAATCTCCTACAATGAGCAGTTCTTC
>few|TRBV29-1|-|TRBJ1-1
CSVERAAGTEAFF
TGCAGCGTTGAGCGGGCTGCTGGCACTGAAGCTTTCTTT
>few|TRBV5-4|-|TRBJ1-2
CASSVDRNYGYTF
TGTGCCAGCAGCGTTGACAGGAACTATGGCTACACCTTC
>few|TRBV27|TRBD2|TRBJ2-1
CASSALAGGNNEQFF
TGTGCCAGCAGTGCATTAGCGGGGGGTAACAATGAGCAGTTCTTC
>few|TRBV14|-|TRBJ2-3
CASSQARTDTQYF
TGTGCCAGCAGCCAAGCCCGGACAGATACGCAGTATTTT
>few|TRBV9|-|TRBJ2-1
CASGGPSGSYNEQFF
TGTGCCAGCGGGGGCCCTAGCGGCTCCTACAATGAGCAGTTCTTC
>-|TRBV7-9|-|TRBJ2-7
CASSSTPGLFSYEQYF
TGTGCCAGCAGCTCCACCCCCGGACTATTCTCCTACGAGCAGTACTTC
>few|TRBV21-1|-|TRBJ2-7
CASSVNREDYEQYF
TGTGCCAGCAGCGTAAACAGAGAGGACTACGAGCAGTACTTC
>few|TRBV10-3|-|TRBJ2-5
CATKGVSQETQYF
TGTGCCACCAAGGGTGTCAGCCAAGAGACCCAGTACTTC